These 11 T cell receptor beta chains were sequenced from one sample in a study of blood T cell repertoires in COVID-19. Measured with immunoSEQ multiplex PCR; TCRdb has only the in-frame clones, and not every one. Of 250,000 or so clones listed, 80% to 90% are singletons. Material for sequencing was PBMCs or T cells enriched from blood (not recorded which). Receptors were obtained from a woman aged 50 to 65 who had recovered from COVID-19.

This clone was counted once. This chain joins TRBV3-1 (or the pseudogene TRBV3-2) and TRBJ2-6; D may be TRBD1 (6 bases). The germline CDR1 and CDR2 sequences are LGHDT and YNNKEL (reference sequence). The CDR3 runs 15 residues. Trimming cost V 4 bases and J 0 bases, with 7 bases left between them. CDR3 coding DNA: TGTGCCAGCAGCCTGGGACACTCTGGGGCCAACGTCCTGACTTTC. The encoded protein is CASSLGHSGANVLTF.

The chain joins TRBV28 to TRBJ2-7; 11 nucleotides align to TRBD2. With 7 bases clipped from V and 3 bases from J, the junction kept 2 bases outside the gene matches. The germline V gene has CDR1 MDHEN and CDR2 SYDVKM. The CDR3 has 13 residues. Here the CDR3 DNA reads TGTGCCAGCATTACTAGCGGGAGCTACGAGCAGTACTTC. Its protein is CASITSGSYEQYF.

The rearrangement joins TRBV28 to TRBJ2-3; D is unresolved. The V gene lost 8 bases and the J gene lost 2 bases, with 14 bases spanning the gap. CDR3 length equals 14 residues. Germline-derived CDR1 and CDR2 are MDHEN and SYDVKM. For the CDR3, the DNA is TGTGCCAGCGGAGCCCCGGTATCCACAGATACGCAGTATTTT. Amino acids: CASGAPVSTDTQYF. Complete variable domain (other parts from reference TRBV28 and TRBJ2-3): DVKVTQSSRYLVKRTGEKVFLECVQDMDHENMFWYRQDPGLGLRLIYFSYDVKMKEKGDIPEGYSVSREKKERFSLILESASTNQTSMYLCASGAPVSTDTQYFGPGTRLTVL.

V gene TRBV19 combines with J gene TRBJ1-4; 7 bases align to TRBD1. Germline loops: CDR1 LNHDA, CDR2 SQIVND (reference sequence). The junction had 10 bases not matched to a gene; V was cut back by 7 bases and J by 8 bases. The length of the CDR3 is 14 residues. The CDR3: CASISGQINEKLFF. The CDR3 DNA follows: TGTGCCAGTATTTCGGGACAGATTAACGAAAAACTGTTTTTT.

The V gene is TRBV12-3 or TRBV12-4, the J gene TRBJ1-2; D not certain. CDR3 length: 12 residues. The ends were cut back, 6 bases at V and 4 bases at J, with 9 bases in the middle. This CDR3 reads CASSNRGYGYTF. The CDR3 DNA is TGTGCCAGCAGCAACCGGGGCTATGGCTACACCTTC.

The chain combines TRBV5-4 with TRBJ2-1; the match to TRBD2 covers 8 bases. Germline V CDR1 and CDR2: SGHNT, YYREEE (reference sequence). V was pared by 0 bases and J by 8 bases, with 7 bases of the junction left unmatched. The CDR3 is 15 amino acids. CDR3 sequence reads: CASSLASGSSDEQFF. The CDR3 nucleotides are TGTGCCAGCAGCTTGGCCAGCGGGAGTAGTGATGAGCAGTTCTTC.

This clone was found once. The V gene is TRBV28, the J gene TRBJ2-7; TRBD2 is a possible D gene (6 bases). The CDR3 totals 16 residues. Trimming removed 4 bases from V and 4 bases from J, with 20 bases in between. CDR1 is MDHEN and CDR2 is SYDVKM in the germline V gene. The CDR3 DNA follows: TGTGCCAGCAGTTCACACAAGGAGGGGCCCCAGTACGAGCAGTACTTC. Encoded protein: CASSSHKEGPQYEQYF.

Here the CDR3 DNA reads TGTGCCAGCAGCCCCCTCGGGGGGCTTAACGGTGGAAACACCATATATTTT. Its translation: CASSPLGGLNGGNTIYF. The chain couples TRBV7-9 to TRBJ1-3; a weak D match, TRBD1 (6 bases). CDR1 and CDR2 (germline): SEHNR, FQNEAQ (reference sequence). CDR3 size: 17 residues. Deletions cut 5 bases from V and 3 bases from J, with 20 bases between.

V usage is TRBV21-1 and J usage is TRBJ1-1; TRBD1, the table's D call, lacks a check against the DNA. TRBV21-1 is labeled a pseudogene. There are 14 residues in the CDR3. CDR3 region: CASSSHVGARGAFF. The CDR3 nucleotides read TGTGCCAGCAGCAGCCATGTGGGGGCTCGTGGAGCTTTCTTT.

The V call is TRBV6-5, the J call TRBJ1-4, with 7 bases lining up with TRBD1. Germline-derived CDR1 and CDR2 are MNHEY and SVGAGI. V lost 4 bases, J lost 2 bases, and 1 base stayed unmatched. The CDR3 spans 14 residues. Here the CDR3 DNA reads TGTGCCAGCAGTTGGACAGGCACTAATGAAAAACTGTTTTTT. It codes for CASSWTGTNEKLFF.

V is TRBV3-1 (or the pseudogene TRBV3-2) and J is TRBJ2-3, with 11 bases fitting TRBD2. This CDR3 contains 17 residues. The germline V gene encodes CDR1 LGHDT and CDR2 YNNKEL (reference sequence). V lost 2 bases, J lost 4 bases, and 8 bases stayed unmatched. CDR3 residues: CASSQLFSGRAPDTQYF. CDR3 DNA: TGTGCCAGCAGCCAACTGTTTAGCGGGAGGGCCCCAGATACGCAGTATTTT.